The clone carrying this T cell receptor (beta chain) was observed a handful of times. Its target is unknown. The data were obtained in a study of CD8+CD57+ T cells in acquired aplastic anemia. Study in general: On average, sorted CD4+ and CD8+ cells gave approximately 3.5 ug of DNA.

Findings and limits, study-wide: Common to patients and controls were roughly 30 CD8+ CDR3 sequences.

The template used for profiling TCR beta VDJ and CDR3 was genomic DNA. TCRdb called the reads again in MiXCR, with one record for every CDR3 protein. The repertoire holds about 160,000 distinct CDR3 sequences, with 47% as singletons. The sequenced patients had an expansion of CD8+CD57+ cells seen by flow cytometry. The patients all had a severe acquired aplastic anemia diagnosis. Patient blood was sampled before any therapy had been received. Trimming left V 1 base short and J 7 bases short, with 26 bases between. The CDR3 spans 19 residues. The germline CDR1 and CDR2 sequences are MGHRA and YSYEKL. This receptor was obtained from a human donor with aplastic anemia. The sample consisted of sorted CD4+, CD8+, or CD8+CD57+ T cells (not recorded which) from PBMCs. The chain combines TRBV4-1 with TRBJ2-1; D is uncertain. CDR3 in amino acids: CASSQAARTGGAGVNEQFF. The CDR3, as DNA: TGCGCCAGCAGCCAAGCGGCCAGAACGGGCGGAGCTGGTGTAAATGAGCAGTTCTTC.